A single T cell receptor (beta chain) is shown here with its context. The target antigen is unknown. At the DNA level, this CDR3 is encoded by other sequences in the same sample as well. J was trimmed by 4 bases and V by 3 bases; bases with no gene match: 6. Per germline, CDR1 SGHRS and CDR2 YFSETQ. This CDR3 region has 15 residues. The sample belongs to a study of graft-versus-host responses after intestinal transplantation. Study as a whole: Tacrolimus and steroids were given for about 3 years to all recipients after anti-thymocyte globulin induction.

TCRdb's copy holds only in-frame clones and misses some; the assay was immunoSEQ multiplex PCR. This table has around 67,000 clones, roughly 84% appearing once. The chain is built from TRBV5-1 and TRBJ1-4, with 7 bases matching TRBD1. The clonotype was recovered from a human donor who was the organ donor for an intestinal transplant. The sequencing here drew on unstimulated CD4+ T cells sorted from spleen or lymph node cells, taken before transplant. Here the CDR3 DNA reads TGCGCCAGCAGCTCGGGGACAGCCAATAATGAAAAACTGTTTTTT. Its protein product is CASSSGTANNEKLFF.